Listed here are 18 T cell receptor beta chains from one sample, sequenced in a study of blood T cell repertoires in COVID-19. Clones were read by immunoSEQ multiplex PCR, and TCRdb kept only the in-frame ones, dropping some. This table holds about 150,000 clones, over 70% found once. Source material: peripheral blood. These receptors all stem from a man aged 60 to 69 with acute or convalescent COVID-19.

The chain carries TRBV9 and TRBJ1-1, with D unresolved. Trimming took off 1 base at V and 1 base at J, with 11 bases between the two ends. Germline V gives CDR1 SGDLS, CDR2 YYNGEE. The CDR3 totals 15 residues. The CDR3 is CASSVSGLRNTEAFF. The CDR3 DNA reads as TGTGCCAGCAGCGTATCGGGATTGAGGAACACTGAAGCTTTCTTT.

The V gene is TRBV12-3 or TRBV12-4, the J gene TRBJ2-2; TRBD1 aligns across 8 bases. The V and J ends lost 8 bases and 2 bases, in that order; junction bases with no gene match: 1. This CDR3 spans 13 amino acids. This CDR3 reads CASGQGNTGELFF. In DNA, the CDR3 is TGTGCCAGCGGACAGGGAAACACCGGGGAGCTGTTTTTT.

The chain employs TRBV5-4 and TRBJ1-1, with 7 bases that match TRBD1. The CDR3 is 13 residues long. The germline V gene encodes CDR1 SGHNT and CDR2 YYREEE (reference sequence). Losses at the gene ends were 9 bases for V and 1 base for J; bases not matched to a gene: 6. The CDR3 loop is CATRGTANTEAFF. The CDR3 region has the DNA TGTGCCACCAGAGGGACAGCGAACACTGAAGCTTTCTTT.

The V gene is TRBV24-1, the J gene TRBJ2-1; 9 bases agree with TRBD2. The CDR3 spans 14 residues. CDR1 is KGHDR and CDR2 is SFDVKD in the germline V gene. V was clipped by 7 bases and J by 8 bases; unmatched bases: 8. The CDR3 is CATSHRGLADEQFF. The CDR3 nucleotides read TGTGCCACCAGCCACAGGGGACTAGCCGATGAGCAGTTCTTC.

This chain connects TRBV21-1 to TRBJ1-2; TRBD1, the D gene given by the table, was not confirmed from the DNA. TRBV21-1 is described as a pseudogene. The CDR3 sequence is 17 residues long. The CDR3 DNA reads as TGTGCCAACCCGCCCAATGAGACAGGCCTTCCTTCTCAGGGCTACACCTTC. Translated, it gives CANPPNETGLPSQGYTF.

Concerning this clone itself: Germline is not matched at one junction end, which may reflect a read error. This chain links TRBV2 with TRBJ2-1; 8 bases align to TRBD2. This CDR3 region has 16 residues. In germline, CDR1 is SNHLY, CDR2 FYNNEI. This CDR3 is CASRSMGLGSHNEQFF. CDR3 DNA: TGTGCCAGCAGATCCATGGGACTAGGCTCCCACAATGAGCAGTTCTTC.

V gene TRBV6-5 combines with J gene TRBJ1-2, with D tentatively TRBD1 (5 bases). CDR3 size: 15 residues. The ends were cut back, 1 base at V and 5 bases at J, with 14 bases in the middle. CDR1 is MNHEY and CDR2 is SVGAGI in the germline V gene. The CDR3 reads CASSYWGDPKYGYTF. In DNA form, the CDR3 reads TGTGCCAGCAGTTACTGGGGCGACCCCAAGTATGGCTACACCTTC.

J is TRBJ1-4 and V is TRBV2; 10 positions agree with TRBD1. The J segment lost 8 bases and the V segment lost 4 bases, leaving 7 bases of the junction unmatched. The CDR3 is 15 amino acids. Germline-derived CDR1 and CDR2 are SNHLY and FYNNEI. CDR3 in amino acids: CASSGRGQGVEKLFF. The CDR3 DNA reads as TGTGCCAGCAGTGGGAGAGGACAGGGGGTAGAAAAACTGTTTTTT.

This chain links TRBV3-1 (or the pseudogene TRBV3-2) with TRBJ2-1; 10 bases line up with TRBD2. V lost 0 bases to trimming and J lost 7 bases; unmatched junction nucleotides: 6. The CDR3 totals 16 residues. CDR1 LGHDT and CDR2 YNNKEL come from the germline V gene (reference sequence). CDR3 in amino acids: CASSQEWTSGKNEQFF. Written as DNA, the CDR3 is TGTGCCAGCAGCCAAGAGTGGACTAGCGGAAAAAATGAGCAGTTCTTC.

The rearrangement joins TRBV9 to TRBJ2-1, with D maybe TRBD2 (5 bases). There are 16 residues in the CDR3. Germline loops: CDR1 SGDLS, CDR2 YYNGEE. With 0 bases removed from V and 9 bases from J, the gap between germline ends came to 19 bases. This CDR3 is CASSVGQRTPLTEQFF. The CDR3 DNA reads TGTGCCAGCAGCGTAGGGCAGCGGACCCCATTGACTGAGCAGTTCTTC.

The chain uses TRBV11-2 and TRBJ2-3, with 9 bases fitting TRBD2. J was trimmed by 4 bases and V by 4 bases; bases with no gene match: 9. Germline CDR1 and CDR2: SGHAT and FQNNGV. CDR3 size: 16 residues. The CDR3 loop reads CASSSRGRGRADTQYF. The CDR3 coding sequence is TGTGCCAGCAGCTCCCGCGGCCGCGGGAGGGCAGATACGCAGTATTTT.

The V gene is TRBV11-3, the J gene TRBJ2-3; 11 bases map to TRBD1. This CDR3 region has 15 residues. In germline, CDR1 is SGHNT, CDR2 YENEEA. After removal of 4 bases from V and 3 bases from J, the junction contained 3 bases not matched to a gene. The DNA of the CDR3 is TGTGCCAGCAGCTCGGACAGGGGGCAAACAGATACGCAGTATTTT. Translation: CASSSDRGQTDTQYF.

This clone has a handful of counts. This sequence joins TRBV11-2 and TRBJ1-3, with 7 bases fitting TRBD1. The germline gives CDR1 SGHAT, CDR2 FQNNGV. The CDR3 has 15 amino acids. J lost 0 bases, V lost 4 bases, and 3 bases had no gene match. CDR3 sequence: CASSSDRVSGNTIYF. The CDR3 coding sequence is TGTGCCAGCAGCTCCGACAGGGTCTCTGGAAACACCATATATTTT.

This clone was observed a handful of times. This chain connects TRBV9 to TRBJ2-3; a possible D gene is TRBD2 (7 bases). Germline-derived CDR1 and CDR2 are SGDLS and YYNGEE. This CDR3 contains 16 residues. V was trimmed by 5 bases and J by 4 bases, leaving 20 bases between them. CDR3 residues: CASSQGIAGYADTQYF. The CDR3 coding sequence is TGTGCCAGCAGTCAGGGGATAGCGGGCTACGCAGATACGCAGTATTTT.

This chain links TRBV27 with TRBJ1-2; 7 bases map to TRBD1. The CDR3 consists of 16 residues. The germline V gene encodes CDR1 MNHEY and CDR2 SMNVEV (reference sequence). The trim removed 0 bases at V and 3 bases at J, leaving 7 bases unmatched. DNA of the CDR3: TGTGCCAGCAGTTTATCGATGGCCCAGGGGGACTATGGCTACACCTTC. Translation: CASSLSMAQGDYGYTF.

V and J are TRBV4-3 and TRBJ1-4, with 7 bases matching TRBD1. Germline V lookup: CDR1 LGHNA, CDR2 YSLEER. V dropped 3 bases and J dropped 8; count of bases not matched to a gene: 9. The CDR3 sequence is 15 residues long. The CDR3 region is CASSHSQGFGEKLFF. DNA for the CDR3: TGCGCCAGCAGCCACTCACAGGGGTTTGGGGAAAAACTGTTTTTT.

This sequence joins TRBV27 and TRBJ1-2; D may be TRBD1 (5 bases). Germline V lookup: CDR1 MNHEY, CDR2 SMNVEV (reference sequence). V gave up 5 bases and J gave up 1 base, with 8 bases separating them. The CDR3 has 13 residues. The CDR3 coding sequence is TGTGCCAGCAGTATTGACAGTAACTATGGCTACACCTTC. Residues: CASSIDSNYGYTF.

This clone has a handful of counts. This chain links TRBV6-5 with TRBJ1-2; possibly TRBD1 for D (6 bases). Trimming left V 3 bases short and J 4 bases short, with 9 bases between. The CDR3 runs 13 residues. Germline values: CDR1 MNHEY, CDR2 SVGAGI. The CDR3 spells CASSYSRGYGYTF. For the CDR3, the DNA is TGTGCCAGCAGTTATAGCAGGGGCTATGGCTACACCTTC.